Each of the 23 T cell receptor beta chains below was sequenced from the same sample in a study of identical twins. A single record per CDR3 protein comes from TCRdb applying MiXCR to the 5' RACE reads. The sample lists 250,000 to 350,000 distinct CDR3 sequences, 9.5% occurring once. The sample was also reused in another study, on yellow fever vaccine responses in identical twins.

The material sequenced was CD8+ T cells sorted from blood. The source is a woman aged 18-29 years in good health.

The rearrangement joins TRBV11-2 to TRBJ2-7; 7 nucleotides line up with TRBD1. This CDR3 contains 16 residues. Germline V gives CDR1 SGHAT, CDR2 FQNNGV. Losses at the gene ends were 0 bases for V and 4 bases for J; bases not matched to a gene: 9. The CDR3 here is CASSLDLEAGGYEQYF. DNA for the CDR3: TGTGCCAGCAGCTTAGATCTCGAGGCAGGGGGTTACGAGCAGTACTTC.

The rearrangement joins TRBV11-3 to TRBJ2-1, with 15 bases that match TRBD2. This CDR3 is built from 16 residues. J gave up 9 bases and V 5 bases, and 8 bases lay outside the gene matches. Germline CDR1 is SGHNT and CDR2 is YENEEA. CDR3 region: CASSTRTSGGAFEQFF. CDR3 DNA sequence: TGTGCCAGCAGCACTCGGACTAGCGGGGGGGCCTTTGAGCAGTTCTTC.

The J gene is TRBJ2-3, the V gene TRBV9, with D perhaps TRBD2 (6 bases). This CDR3 is built from 15 residues. Germline-derived CDR1 and CDR2 are SGDLS and YYNGEE. Trimming left V 6 bases short and J 2 bases short, with 16 bases between. DNA for the CDR3: TGTGCCAGCACGTCCGGGGGAAAGATCACAGATACGCAGTATTTT. The encoded protein is CASTSGGKITDTQYF.

This clonotype was recorded a few times. This rearrangement joins TRBV6-2 or TRBV6-3 to TRBJ2-1; D might be TRBD2 (6 bases). The CDR3 runs to 17 residues. The V end was cut by 6 bases, the J end by 6 bases, with 24 bases between. Germline lookup yields CDR1 MNHEY and CDR2 SVGEGT. CDR3: CASRLTPISNGGNEQFF. The CDR3 DNA reads TGTGCCAGCAGACTTACACCTATTTCAAACGGGGGCAATGAGCAGTTCTTC.

This clonotype was detected many times. The chain recombines TRBV29-1 with TRBJ2-3; a possible D gene is TRBD2 (7 bases). Looked up from germline, CDR1 is SQVTM and CDR2 is ANQGSEA. The V and J ends lost 4 bases and 2 bases respectively, with 19 bases between them. The CDR3 is 16 residues long. The CDR3 DNA reads as TGCAGCGTTGGGGGGGGACATTTGGACTCCACAGATACGCAGTATTTT. This encodes CSVGGGHLDSTDTQYF.

This clonotype was counted a few times. V is TRBV13 and J is TRBJ2-7; the match to TRBD1 covers 7 bases. The germline V gene has CDR1 PRHDT and CDR2 FYEKMQ (reference sequence). The CDR3 contains 14 residues. J gave up 2 bases and V 5 bases, and 6 bases lay outside the gene matches. CDR3 nucleotides: TGTGCCAGCAGCCCAAGGACAGGCCCCTACGAGCAGTACTTC. This gives the protein CASSPRTGPYEQYF.

In this sample, this clonotype turned up a few times. V and J are TRBV20-1 and TRBJ2-7; weak D call: TRBD1 (5 bases). This CDR3 has 15 amino acids. Germline-derived CDR1 and CDR2 are DFQATT and SNEGSKA (reference sequence). With 0 bases removed from V and 0 bases from J, the gap between germline ends came to 12 bases. The CDR3 region has the DNA TGCAGTGCTAGAGATCTGGGGCGGAACTCCTACGAGCAGTACTTC. This translates into CSARDLGRNSYEQYF.

V gene TRBV6-2 or TRBV6-3 combines with J gene TRBJ2-7; 10 bases are shared with TRBD2. Germline loops: CDR1 MNHEY, CDR2 SVGEGT. This CDR3 spans 14 amino acids. V was clipped by 2 bases and J by 6 bases; unmatched bases: 4. The CDR3, as DNA: TGTGCCAGCAGTTACGGGACTAGCGTCTCCGAGCAGTACTTC. Encoded protein: CASSYGTSVSEQYF.

V gene TRBV25-1 combines with J gene TRBJ2-1; no reliable D call. The CDR3 consists of 17 residues. Germline CDR1 and CDR2: MGHDK and SYGVNS. V gave up 7 bases and J gave up 1 base, with 20 bases separating them. The CDR3 loop is CASTLAQGPVSYNEQFF. Here the CDR3 DNA reads TGTGCCAGCACCCTGGCCCAAGGGCCTGTGTCCTACAATGAGCAGTTCTTC. Supplemented by reference TRBV25-1 and TRBJ2-1, the full variable domain reads EADIYQTPRYLVIGTGKKITLECSQTMGHDKMYWYQQDPGMELHLIHYSYGVNSTEKGDLSSESTVSRIRTEHFPLTLESARPSHTSQYLCASTLAQGPVSYNEQFFGPGTRLTVL.

This clonotype was observed at least ten times. The chain recombines TRBV6-4 with TRBJ2-1, with 12 positions matching TRBD2. J gave up 7 bases and V 6 bases, and 7 bases lay outside the gene matches. The CDR3 spans 15 residues. From germline, CDR1 is MRHNA and CDR2 SNTAGT. The CDR3 region has the DNA TGTGCCAGCAGACAGACTAGCGGGGGCGGGAATGAGCAGTTCTTC. Its translation: CASRQTSGGGNEQFF.

This clonotype has just a few counts. The chain couples TRBV11-2 to TRBJ1-6; no reliable D call. Trimming stripped 11 bases from V and 3 bases from J, with 8 bases between. Germline V gene sequence: CDR1 SGHAT, CDR2 FQNNGV. The CDR3 is 12 residues long. CDR3 residues: CAQANYNSPLHF. Written as DNA, the CDR3 is TGTGCCCAAGCGAACTATAATTCACCCCTCCACTTT.

On this clonotype itself: A read error may explain this, as a much larger clone is one base away. The V and J genes are TRBV2 and TRBJ1-5, with D hard to call. The CDR3 consists of 14 residues. Germline CDR1 SNHLY, CDR2 FYNNEI. The CDR3 nucleotides read TGTGCCAGCAGTCAGCAGGAAAGGGATCAGCCCCAGCGTTTT. Translating gives CASSQQERDQPQRF.

This clonotype appeared many times. The rearrangement joins TRBV12-3 or TRBV12-4 to TRBJ2-1; no clear D. The CDR3 is made up of 12 amino acids. With 3 bases removed from V and 8 bases from J, the gap between germline ends came to 8 bases. CDR3 sequence: CASSLGRDEQFF. The CDR3 coding sequence is TGTGCCAGCAGTTTGGGTAGGGATGAGCAGTTCTTC.

This clonotype has just a few counts. This chain links TRBV5-8 with TRBJ2-6, with D unresolved. The germline V and J ends were trimmed by 4 bases and 1 base, with 9 bases remaining between them. The CDR3 totals 15 residues. Germline CDR1 and CDR2: SGHTS and YDEGEE. CDR3 residues: CASSGKSSGANVLTF. The CDR3 nucleotides read TGTGCCAGCAGCGGCAAGAGTTCTGGGGCCAACGTCCTGACTTTC. The complete variable domain, with remaining parts taken from reference TRBV5-8 and TRBJ2-6, reads EAGVTQSPTHLIKTRGQQATLRCSPISGHTSVYWYQQALGLGLQFLLWYDEGEERNRGNFPPRFSGRQFPNYSSELNVNALELEDSALYLCASSGKSSGANVLTFGAGSRLTVL.

This clonotype was seen repeatedly, ten times or more. The chain is built from TRBV20-1 and TRBJ2-5; 8 positions agree with TRBD2. The CDR3 length is 15 residues. Germline trimming cut 0 bases from V and 0 bases from J; bases unmatched to any gene: 3. CDR1 and CDR2 (germline): DFQATT, SNEGSKA (reference sequence). The CDR3 loop is CSARDPSGYQETQYF. The DNA for the CDR3 is TGCAGTGCTAGAGACCCTAGCGGGTACCAAGAGACCCAGTACTTC.

This chain connects TRBV7-3 to TRBJ2-2, with 10 bases matching TRBD1. The V gene's germline CDR1 is SGHTA and CDR2 FQGTGA. After removal of 4 bases from V and 4 bases from J, the junction contained 3 bases not matched to a gene. The length of the CDR3 is 15 residues. CDR3 in amino acids: CASSSGQGFTGELFF. CDR3 bases: TGTGCCAGCAGCTCGGGACAGGGGTTCACCGGGGAGCTGTTTTTT.

This clonotype came up many times. CDR3 protein: CASRGTVETQYF. The CDR3 DNA is TGTGCCAGCCGCGGGACAGTAGAGACCCAGTACTTC. This rearrangement joins TRBV7-6 to TRBJ2-5, with a tentative D call TRBD1 (7 bases). The germline V and J ends were trimmed by 8 bases and 4 bases, with 11 bases remaining between them. Germline V gene sequence: CDR1 SGHVS, CDR2 FNYEAQ. This CDR3 has 12 residues.

In this sample, this clonotype turned up a few times. The chain joins TRBV4-3 to TRBJ2-7, with unresolved D. Trimming shortened V by 0 bases and J by 4 bases, and 7 bases separated the two germline ends. The CDR3 is made up of 13 amino acids. Germline lookup yields CDR1 LGHNA and CDR2 YSLEER. CDR3 nucleotides: TGCGCCAGCAGCCAAGATCGTCTATACGAGCAGTACTTC. It encodes CASSQDRLYEQYF.

The rearrangement joins TRBV14 to TRBJ2-7, with a weak D call TRBD1 (6 bases). Germline-derived CDR1 and CDR2 are SGHDN and FVKESK. The CDR3 extends over 14 amino acids. V shed 1 base and J shed 4 bases, with 11 bases lying between them. The CDR3 sequence: CASSQVGTLYEQYF. In DNA form, the CDR3 reads TGTGCCAGCAGCCAAGTTGGGACACTTTACGAGCAGTACTTC.

This chain links TRBV12-3 or TRBV12-4 with TRBJ1-1; D perhaps matches TRBD1 (5 bases). The V gene lost 6 bases and the J gene lost 6 bases, with 17 bases spanning the gap. The CDR3 has 14 residues. CDR3 nucleotides: TGTGCCAGCAGCACGGACACCCTCGGCCCTGAAGCTTTCTTT. Protein sequence: CASSTDTLGPEAFF.

The chain combines TRBV19 with TRBJ1-3, with D possibly TRBD1 on 5 matching bases. CDR1 is LNHDA, CDR2 SQIVND, per germline (reference sequence). The germline V and J ends were trimmed by 5 bases and 2 bases, with 16 bases remaining between them. The CDR3 covers 16 residues. The CDR3 coding sequence is TGTGCCAGTAGTGCCAGCACACCGGACACTGGAAACACCATATATTTT. This encodes CASSASTPDTGNTIYF.

Ten or more counts support this clonotype. This sequence joins TRBV29-1 and TRBJ2-7; D possibly matches TRBD1 or TRBD2 (7 bases each). Deletions cut 0 bases from V and 3 bases from J, with 15 bases between. Germline lookup yields CDR1 SQVTM and CDR2 ANQGSEA. The CDR3 has 15 amino acids. CDR3 amino acids: CSVEESGTEDYEQYF. CDR3 DNA: TGCAGCGTTGAAGAAAGCGGGACAGAAGACTACGAGCAGTACTTC.

This clonotype was seen repeatedly, ten times or more. V and J are TRBV28 and TRBJ2-7, with no clear D. This CDR3 contains 14 residues. V was cut by 3 bases and J by 0 bases, with 9 bases left in between. Germline assignment: CDR1 MDHEN and CDR2 SYDVKM. The CDR3 protein is CASSLGSHSYEQYF. Written as DNA, the CDR3 is TGTGCCAGCAGTTTGGGCTCACACTCCTACGAGCAGTACTTC.